Below, 22 T cell receptor beta chains from the same sample are listed, as sequenced in a study of cytomegalovirus exposure and HLA in healthy donors. Primers for the PCR totalled 60 Vbeta and 13 Jbeta. Using immunoSEQ multiplex PCR, the repertoire was profiled, and TCRdb retains in-frame clones only, with some absent. The repertoire holds 150,000 to 200,000 clones, with more than 80% as singletons. The sample comprised PBMCs. The receptors stem from a man between 18 and 29 years old in good health and CMV-seronegative.

A single count supports this clone. The chain recombines TRBV11-2 with TRBJ2-1; maybe TRBD1 (7 bases). Germline V CDR1 and CDR2: SGHAT, FQNNGV. V shed 4 bases and J shed 0 bases, with 16 bases lying between them. This CDR3 is built from 17 residues. The CDR3: CASSSAQGGSSYNEQFF. Written as DNA, the CDR3 is TGTGCCAGCAGCTCCGCCCAGGGGGGAAGCTCCTACAATGAGCAGTTCTTC.

The chain has TRBV6-1 and TRBJ1-6; 8 bases agree with TRBD1. The germline gives CDR1 MNHNS, CDR2 SASEGT. The CDR3 runs 18 residues. J was trimmed by 0 bases and V by 3 bases; bases with no gene match: 7. CDR3 residues: CASSETGQASSYNSPLHF. In nucleotides, the CDR3 is TGTGCCAGCAGTGAGACGGGACAGGCAAGCTCCTATAATTCACCCCTCCACTTT.

The chain carries TRBV18 and TRBJ1-3; weak D call: TRBD1 (5 bases). V lost 3 bases to trimming and J lost 2 bases, with 8 bases between them. CDR3 length: 14 residues. Germline CDR1 is KGHSH and CDR2 is LQKENI. CDR3 loop: CASSPPGAGNTIYF. The DNA for the CDR3 is TGTGCCAGCTCACCGCCGGGGGCTGGAAACACCATATATTTT. Full variable domain (outside the CDR3, taken from reference TRBV18 and TRBJ1-3): NAGVMQNPRHLVRRRGQEARLRCSPMKGHSHVYWYRQLPEEGLKFMVYLQKENIIDESGMPKERFSAEFPKEGPSILRIQQVVRGDSAAYFCASSPPGAGNTIYFGEGSWLTVV.

This sequence joins TRBV11-2 and TRBJ1-6, with D maybe TRBD1 (5 bases). This CDR3 is 16 amino acids long. V lost 0 bases and J lost 14, with 20 bases in between. Germline V lookup: CDR1 SGHAT, CDR2 FQNNGV. The CDR3 here is CASSLEMMGLTSSLHF. The CDR3 region has the DNA TGTGCCAGCAGCTTAGAAATGATGGGGCTCACCTCATCCCTCCACTTT. Drawing the rest from reference TRBV11-2 and TRBJ1-6, the complete variable domain is EAGVAQSPRYKIIEKRQSVAFWCNPISGHATLYWYQQILGQGPKLLIQFQNNGVVDDSQLPKDRFSAERLKGVDSTLKIQPAKLEDSAVYLCASSLEMMGLTSSLHFGNGTRLTVT.

This chain joins TRBV7-8 and TRBJ2-3; possibly TRBD2 for D (6 bases). The CDR3 loop spans 13 amino acids. In germline, CDR1 is SGHVS, CDR2 FQNEAQ. Trimming shortened V by 11 bases and J by 0 bases, and 12 bases separated the two germline ends. As DNA, the CDR3 is TGTGCCGTATGCGGGACTAGCACAGATACGCAGTATTTT. Amino acid sequence: CAVCGTSTDTQYF.

This clone was counted once. This chain uses TRBV6-6 with TRBJ2-1, with D possibly TRBD2 on 5 matching bases. The CDR3 is 14 residues long. Trimming shortened V by 0 bases and J by 4 bases, and 7 bases separated the two germline ends. Germline V CDR1 and CDR2: MNHNY, SVGAGI (reference sequence). The CDR3 nucleotides are TGTGCCAGCAGTTACTCAAGGGAGTACAATGAGCAGTTCTTC. It encodes CASSYSREYNEQFF.

The rearrangement joins TRBV4-1 to TRBJ2-5; tentative D call: TRBD1 (6 bases). The CDR3 runs to 16 residues. Trimming took off 2 bases at V and 3 bases at J, with 16 bases between the two ends. Germline values: CDR1 MGHRA, CDR2 YSYEKL. The CDR3 spells CASSQRGDHREETQYF. CDR3 coding DNA: TGCGCCAGCAGCCAACGTGGGGACCACAGGGAAGAGACCCAGTACTTC.

The chain recombines TRBV30 with TRBJ1-1, with 8 bases that match TRBD1. Germline CDR1 and CDR2: GTSNPN and SVGIG (reference sequence). V was clipped by 2 bases and J by 4 bases; unmatched bases: 3. The CDR3 is 13 residues long. CDR3 region: CAWSRDRGTEAFF. As DNA, the CDR3 is TGTGCCTGGAGTAGAGACAGGGGCACTGAAGCTTTCTTT.

The rearrangement joins TRBV4-1 to TRBJ1-1; D possibly corresponds to TRBD1 (5 bases). Per the germline V gene, CDR1 is MGHRA and CDR2 is YSYEKL. The CDR3 has 19 amino acids. V dropped 0 bases and J dropped 0 bases, with 20 bases sitting between them. DNA of the CDR3: TGCGCCAGCAGCCAAGATCCGATCCAGAGGGAGGGGATGAACACTGAAGCTTTCTTT. Residues: CASSQDPIQREGMNTEAFF.

The genes are TRBV4-3 and TRBJ2-4; tentatively, D is TRBD1 (5 bases). The CDR3 is 15 residues long. Germline CDR1 and CDR2: LGHNA and YSLEER. V dropped 3 bases and J dropped 8 bases, with 17 bases sitting between them. This CDR3 is CASSQANLGLDIQYF. The CDR3 region has the DNA TGCGCCAGCAGCCAGGCGAACTTGGGGCTAGACATTCAGTACTTC.

This rearrangement joins TRBV5-1 to TRBJ2-7, with TRBD1 matching 9 bases. J was trimmed by 1 base and V by 4 bases; bases with no gene match: 9. Germline V CDR1 and CDR2: SGHRS, YFSETQ. The CDR3 is 16 amino acids. CDR3 sequence: CASSLSLGQGSYEQYF. DNA for the CDR3: TGCGCCAGCAGCCTCAGTTTGGGACAGGGTTCCTACGAGCAGTACTTC.

The V call is TRBV10-3, the J call TRBJ2-1, with 9 positions matching TRBD1. J lost 4 bases, V lost 10 bases, and 8 bases had no gene match. In germline, CDR1 is ENHRY, CDR2 SYGVKD. The CDR3 spans 14 residues. CDR3 sequence reads: CATAGQGLYNEQFF. The CDR3 DNA reads TGTGCCACCGCTGGACAGGGGTTATACAATGAGCAGTTCTTC.

This sequence joins TRBV7-2 and TRBJ1-2; D not certain. Germline CDR1 is SGHTA and CDR2 is FQGNSA. V lost 5 bases, J lost 1 base, and 11 bases lay in between. This CDR3 is 14 amino acids long. The CDR3 loop is CASSLDFLNYGYTF. CDR3 DNA sequence: TGTGCCAGCAGCCTAGACTTCCTTAACTATGGCTACACCTTC.

The V gene is TRBV7-2, the J gene TRBJ2-5; possibly TRBD2 for D (6 bases). Germline CDR1 reads SGHTA; CDR2 reads FQGNSA. The CDR3 consists of 15 residues. V shed 7 bases and J shed 2 bases, with 17 bases lying between them. The CDR3 DNA is TGTGCCAGCACCCAGCTCCAGGGACTTCAAGAGACCCAGTACTTC. Its translation is CASTQLQGLQETQYF.

The chain links TRBV5-1 to TRBJ2-3; 9 nucleotides agree with TRBD2. The CDR3 consists of 16 residues. The germline V gene encodes CDR1 SGHRS and CDR2 YFSETQ. The V segment lost 0 bases and the J segment 2 bases; nucleotides outside the gene matches: 4. CDR3 DNA sequence: TGCGCCAGCAGCTTGGGGCTAGCGGGAAACACAGATACGCAGTATTTT. It is translated as CASSLGLAGNTDTQYF. Filled out from reference TRBV5-1 and TRBJ2-3, the complete variable domain reads KAGVTQTPRYLIKTRGQQVTLSCSPISGHRSVSWYQQTPGQGLQFLFEYFSETQRNKGNFPGRFSGRQFSNSRSEMNVSTLELGDSALYLCASSLGLAGNTDTQYFGPGTRLTVL.

The chain combines TRBV11-2 with TRBJ1-4, with D hard to call. The CDR3 is made up of 14 amino acids. The germline gives CDR1 SGHAT, CDR2 FQNNGV. Trimming removed 2 bases at V and 5 bases at J, with 9 bases between. CDR3 region: CASSLSRGNEKLFF. CDR3 coding DNA: TGTGCCAGCAGCTTATCCAGAGGGAATGAAAAACTGTTTTTT.

The rearrangement links TRBV13 to TRBJ2-7; 12 nucleotides align to TRBD2. The CDR3 spans 16 residues. With 4 bases clipped from V and 0 bases from J, the junction kept 4 bases outside the gene matches. CDR1 is PRHDT and CDR2 is FYEKMQ in the germline V gene (reference sequence). The CDR3 region is CASSSTSGGSSYEQYF. In DNA form, the CDR3 reads TGTGCCAGCAGCTCCACTAGCGGGGGGAGCTCCTACGAGCAGTACTTC.

The chain joins TRBV2 to TRBJ2-3; D gene unclear. This CDR3 has 14 residues. Germline values: CDR1 SNHLY, CDR2 FYNNEI. Trimming cost V 1 base and J 2 bases, with 7 bases left between them. CDR3 in amino acids: CASSEGRYTDTQYF. CDR3 bases: TGTGCCAGCAGTGAAGGTCGTTACACAGATACGCAGTATTTT.

V usage is TRBV9 and J usage is TRBJ2-1; D may be TRBD1 (6 bases). This CDR3 region has 15 residues. From germline, CDR1 is SGDLS and CDR2 YYNGEE. Trimming took off 0 bases at V and 6 bases at J, with 13 bases between the two ends. CDR3 DNA: TGTGCCAGCAGCGTAGCTATGGGGGCAAGCAATGAGCAGTTCTTC. Its translation is CASSVAMGASNEQFF.

As concerns this clone: At one of its ends the junction is not consistent with the germline gene, which may arise from a read error. This sequence joins TRBV29-1 and TRBJ1-1, with 7 bases aligning to TRBD1. Germline V CDR1 and CDR2: SQVTM, ANQGSEA. The CDR3 consists of 14 residues. The CDR3 loop is CSVEGGTRGTEAFF. Written as DNA, the CDR3 is TGCAGCGTCGAAGGGGGCACCCGGGGGACTGAAGCTTTCTTT.

This clone has just one count. The J gene is TRBJ1-2, the V gene TRBV19; D gene ambiguous. CDR1 and CDR2 from the germline V gene are LNHDA and SQIVND (reference sequence). Trimming removed 4 bases from V and 7 bases from J, with 13 bases in between. The CDR3 sequence is 13 residues long. The CDR3 here is CASSTNLAAGYTF. The CDR3 DNA reads as TGTGCCAGTAGTACAAACTTAGCCGCTGGCTACACCTTC.

The chain uses TRBV6-1 and TRBJ1-5; D ambiguous. Germline CDR1 reads MNHNS; CDR2 reads SASEGT. The CDR3 is 15 amino acids. Trimming removed 2 bases from V and 2 bases from J, with 10 bases in between. This CDR3 is CASSEQKRGNQPQHF. The CDR3 DNA sequence: TGTGCCAGCAGTGAACAGAAGAGGGGCAATCAGCCCCAGCATTTT.